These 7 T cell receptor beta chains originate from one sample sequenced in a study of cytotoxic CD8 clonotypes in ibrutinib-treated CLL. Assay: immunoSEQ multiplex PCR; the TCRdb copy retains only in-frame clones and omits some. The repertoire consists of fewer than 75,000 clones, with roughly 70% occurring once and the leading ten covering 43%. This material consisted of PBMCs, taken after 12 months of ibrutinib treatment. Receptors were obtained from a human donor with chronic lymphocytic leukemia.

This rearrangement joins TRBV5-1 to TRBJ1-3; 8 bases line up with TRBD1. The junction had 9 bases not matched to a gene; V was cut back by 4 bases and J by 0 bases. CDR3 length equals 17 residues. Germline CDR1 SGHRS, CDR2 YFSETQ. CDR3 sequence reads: CASSPWTGPSSGNTIYF. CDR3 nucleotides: TGCGCCAGCAGCCCTTGGACAGGGCCCAGCTCTGGAAACACCATATATTTT.

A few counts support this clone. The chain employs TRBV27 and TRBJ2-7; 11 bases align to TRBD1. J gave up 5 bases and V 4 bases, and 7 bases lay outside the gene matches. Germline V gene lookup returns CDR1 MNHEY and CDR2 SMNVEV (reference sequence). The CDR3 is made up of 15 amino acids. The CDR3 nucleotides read TGTGCCAGCAGTTCTCGGACAGGGGGCTTTAACGAGCAGTACTTC. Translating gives CASSSRTGGFNEQYF.

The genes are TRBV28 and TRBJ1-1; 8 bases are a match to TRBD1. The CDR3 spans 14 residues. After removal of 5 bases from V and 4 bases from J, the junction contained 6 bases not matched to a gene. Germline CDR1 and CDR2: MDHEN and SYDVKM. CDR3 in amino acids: CASSLGQGVTEAFF. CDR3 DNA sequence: TGTGCCAGCAGTCTCGGACAGGGTGTCACTGAAGCTTTCTTT.

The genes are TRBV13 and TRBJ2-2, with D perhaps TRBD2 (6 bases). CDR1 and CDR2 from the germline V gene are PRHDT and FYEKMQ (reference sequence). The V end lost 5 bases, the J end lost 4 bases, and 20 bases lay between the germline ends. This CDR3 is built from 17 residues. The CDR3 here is CASSRADAGLFTGELFF. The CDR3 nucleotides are TGTGCCAGCAGCCGGGCCGACGCGGGATTATTCACCGGGGAGCTGTTTTTT.

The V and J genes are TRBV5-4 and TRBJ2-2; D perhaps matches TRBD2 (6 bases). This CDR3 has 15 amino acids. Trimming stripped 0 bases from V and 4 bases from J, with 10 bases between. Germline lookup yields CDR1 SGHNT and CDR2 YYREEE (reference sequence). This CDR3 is CASSLARDFTGELFF. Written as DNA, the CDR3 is TGTGCCAGCAGCTTGGCGCGGGACTTCACCGGGGAGCTGTTTTTT.

CDR3 loop: CASSTGTGSLYGYTF. CDR3 nucleotide sequence: TGTGCCAGCAGCACAGGGACAGGATCACTTTATGGCTACACCTTC. This chain connects TRBV28 to TRBJ1-2; TRBD1 matches at 8 bases. Germline V gene data show CDR1 as MDHEN and CDR2 as SYDVKM. Germline trimming cut 6 bases from V and 5 bases from J; bases unmatched to any gene: 11. The CDR3 covers 15 residues.

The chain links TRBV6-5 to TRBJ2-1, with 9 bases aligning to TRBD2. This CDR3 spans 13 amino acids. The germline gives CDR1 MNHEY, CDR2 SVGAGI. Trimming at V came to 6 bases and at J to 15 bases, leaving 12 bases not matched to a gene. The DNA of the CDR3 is TGTGCCAGCAGCCGAAGCGGGGCGGGAGGGCGGTTCTTC. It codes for CASSRSGAGGRFF.